This is a list of T cell receptor beta chains from one sample in a study of blood T cell repertoires in COVID-19. Sequenced by immunoSEQ multiplex PCR; TCRdb stores in-frame clones only, minus some. The repertoire consists of more than 200,000 clones, with approximately 78% occurring once and the leading ten covering 8% to 10%. The specimen sequenced was peripheral blood. These receptors were collected from a woman older than 75 with COVID-19, enrolled during active disease. The conserved cysteine and the conserved F or W are not part of the CDR3 here. The size field is filled for only some rows; it gives once, few, many or a size class.

TRBJ1-1 | TRBV30 | . | 13 | AWSHRVRMNTEAF
TRBJ2-3 | TRBV6-4 | . | 14 | ASSDSSGGAVNTQY
TRBJ2-6 | TRBV19 | . | 14 | ASSITSPSGANVLT
TRBJ1-2 | TRBV19 | . | 11 | ASRLTGDYGYT
TRBJ1-2 | TRBV7-2 | . | 12 | ASSPAQVYYGYT
TRBJ1-2 | TRBV7-3 | . | 14 | ASSSVAGKANYGYT
TRBJ1-6 | TRBV18 | . | 15 | ASSPGHGSSYNSPLH
TRBJ2-7 | TRBV7-2 | . | 13 | ASSLPLNRGNEQY
TRBJ2-1 | TRBV6-5 | once | 13 | ASSYSSGGYNEQF
TRBJ2-3 | TRBV5-1 | . | 14 | ASSLGLAGATDTQY
TRBJ1-1 | TRBV19 | . | 14 | ASSMRAQGLNTEAF
TRBJ2-3 | TRBV3-1/TRBV3-2 | . | 11 | ASSPTGTDTQY
TRBJ2-5 | TRBV12-3/TRBV12-4 | . | 10 | ASSFRPWTQY
TRBJ1-5 | TRBV19 | once | 13 | ASSMEAVSNQPQH
TRBJ2-5 | TRBV5-1 | . | 10 | ASSFPAETQY
TRBJ2-7 | TRBV4-2 | . | 14 | ASSQELAGAFHEQY
TRBJ2-2 | TRBV5-4 | . | 14 | ASSSPGRANTGELF
TRBJ2-7 | TRBV28 | . | 14 | ASSLLTVYRDNEQY
TRBJ2-1 | TRBV12-5 | . | 12 | ASGWDRGQEEQF
TRBJ1-1 | TRBV3-1/TRBV3-2 | once | 11 | ASSQEWGQGAF
TRBJ2-1 | TRBV19 | . | 13 | ASRGGGAWYNEQF
TRBJ1-1 | TRBV7-9 | few | 11 | ASSGGTGGRAF
TRBJ1-3 | TRBV5-1 | . | 12 | ASSSGGSGNTIY
TRBJ2-3 | TRBV3-1/TRBV3-2 | . | 11 | ASSHSGAGTQY
TRBJ1-6 | TRBV28 | . | 12 | ASSLWTGNSPLH
TRBJ1-1 | TRBV25-1 | . | 14 | ASTRDRGLSNGEAF
TRBJ2-5 | TRBV27 | . | 12 | ASSFVEQPETQY
TRBJ1-4 | TRBV7-2 | . | 12 | ASSPGTGSEKLF
TRBJ1-4 | TRBV18 | . | 9 | ASSPSEKLF
TRBJ1-4 | TRBV18 | . | 12 | ASSPQGINEKLF
TRBJ2-5 | TRBV25-1 | . | 10 | ASANRVETQY
TRBJ1-2 | TRBV28 | . | 9 | ASSDRIGYT
TRBJ2-1 | TRBV2 | . | 11 | ASSEAERNEQF
TRBJ1-4 | TRBV6-6 | . | 12 | ASSSGTGEEKLF
TRBJ1-5 | TRBV7-8 | . | 11 | ASSPRQYQPQH
TRBJ1-5 | TRBV11-2 | . | 13 | ASSLDRDSNQPQH